This is a list of T cell receptor beta chains from one sample in a study of T cell repertoires in breast cancer. TCRdb called the emulsion pairing reads again in MiXCR, with one record for every CDR3 protein. The sample includes 3,500 to 4,500 distinct CDR3 sequences, 35% of them seen just once. Sequencing used CD8+ T cells. Every receptor here comes from a pool of human donors with breast cancer or a healthy control (not recorded which). Each CDR3 is given with its conserved first and last residue. The order of the fields is J gene, CDR3 length, V gene, CDR3 protein.

>TRBJ2-7|13|TRBV6-6
CASGTSGGPEQYF
>TRBJ2-1|15|TRBV20-1
CSATQFGGRGDERFF
>TRBJ2-3|10|TRBV7-2
CASGGNTQYF
>TRBJ1-5|15|TRBV2
CASRDGTGGFQPQHF
>TRBJ2-5|16|TRBV7-8
CASSLRGLPRVETQYF
>TRBJ1-2|13|TRBV3-1
CASTQGSYYGYTF
>TRBJ1-1|12|TRBV28
CASSFGDREAFF
>TRBJ1-1|13|TRBV7-9
CASSLARTGEAFF
>TRBJ1-6|13|TRBV20-1
CSAPVTANSPLHF
>TRBJ2-5|11|TRBV24-1
CATSLGEGQYF
>TRBJ1-2|12|TRBV2
CASRAVDYGYTF
>TRBJ1-5|20|TRBV11-3
CASSLDLTGQGARGNQPQHF
>TRBJ2-7|17|TRBV20-1
CSAVPGQGTRDLYEQYF
>TRBJ2-1|18|TRBV4-1
CASSQDTPWTSAYNEQFF
>TRBJ1-4|15|TRBV20-1
CSAMGILATNEKLFF
>TRBJ2-7|14|TRBV5-1
CASSSTGLLYEQYF